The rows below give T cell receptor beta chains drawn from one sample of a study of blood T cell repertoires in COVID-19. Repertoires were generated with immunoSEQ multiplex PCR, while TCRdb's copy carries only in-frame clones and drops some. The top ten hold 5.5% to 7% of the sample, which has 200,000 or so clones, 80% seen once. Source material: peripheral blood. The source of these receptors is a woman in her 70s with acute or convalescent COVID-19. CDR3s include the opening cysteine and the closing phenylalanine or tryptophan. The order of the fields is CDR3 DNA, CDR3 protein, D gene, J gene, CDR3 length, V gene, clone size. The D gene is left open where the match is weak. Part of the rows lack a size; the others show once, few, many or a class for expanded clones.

TGCGCCAGCAGCTTGATTAGCGGGAGGCGTCAAACCTACGAGCAGTACTTC | CASSLISGRRQTYEQYF | TRBD2 | TRBJ2-7 | 17 | TRBV5-1 | NA
TGTGCCAGCAGCTTGGTACCAGGGAATGGCTACACCTTC | CASSLVPGNGYTF | NA | TRBJ1-2 | 13 | TRBV5-6 | NA
TGTGCCAGCAGCCGGCCAGGGATAGATACGCAGTATTTT | CASSRPGIDTQYF | NA | TRBJ2-3 | 13 | TRBV3-1/TRBV3-2 | NA
TGTGCCATCAGTGAGCCATCCCTCGCAGCCTACAATGAGCAGTTCTTC | CAISEPSLAAYNEQFF | NA | TRBJ2-1 | 16 | TRBV10-3 | NA
TGTGCCAGCAACGATCCACTGTGGGACAGGGTCTCCTACGAGCAGTACTTC | CASNDPLWDRVSYEQYF | TRBD1 | TRBJ2-7 | 17 | TRBV7-4 | NA
TGTGCCTGGTCGGGACACCGGAACACTGAAGCTTTCTTT | CAWSGHRNTEAFF | NA | TRBJ1-1 | 13 | TRBV30 | NA
TGTGCCAGCAGCTTTTCAGGGGTGACCGGGGAGCTGTTTTTT | CASSFSGVTGELFF | NA | TRBJ2-2 | 14 | TRBV5-6 | once
TGTGCCAGCAGTTTGGTGGAGGGCAATCAGCCCCAGCATTTT | CASSLVEGNQPQHF | NA | TRBJ1-5 | 14 | TRBV28 | NA
TGTGCCAGCAGTTTAAACAGGGGTGGTACAGATACGCAGTATTTT | CASSLNRGGTDTQYF | TRBD1 | TRBJ2-3 | 15 | TRBV27 | few
TGCAGCGTTGACGGGTACAAAGAGACCCAGTACTTC | CSVDGYKETQYF | NA | TRBJ2-5 | 12 | TRBV29-1 | NA
TGTGCCACCAACCGGGCTAGCGGGAGCAATGAGCAGTTCTTC | CATNRASGSNEQFF | TRBD2 | TRBJ2-1 | 14 | TRBV24-1 | NA
TGTGCCATCACCTCCGGATCCAGCATAGCGGGCCCCTCCTACGAGCAGTACTTC | CAITSGSSIAGPSYEQYF | TRBD2 | TRBJ2-7 | 18 | TRBV10-3 | NA
TGTGCCAGCAGTGATTCTCCCGGGACAGGGCTTTCACCCCTCCACTTT | CASSDSPGTGLSPLHF | TRBD1 | TRBJ1-6 | 16 | TRBV6-1 | NA
TGTGCCAGCAGCTCGACAGGATTTAATTCACCCCTCCACTTT | CASSSTGFNSPLHF | NA | TRBJ1-6 | 14 | TRBV3-1/TRBV3-2 | once
TGTGCCAGTAGTATATTAACGGGAGAAGGGACCTACGAGCAGTACTTC | CASSILTGEGTYEQYF | NA | TRBJ2-7 | 16 | TRBV19 | NA
TGTGCCAGCAGTCGCGACTCCCCTGTCTATGGCTACACCTTC | CASSRDSPVYGYTF | NA | TRBJ1-2 | 14 | TRBV2 | once
TGTGCCAGCAGCCATCAGAATCTCCAAGAGACCCAGTACTTC | CASSHQNLQETQYF | NA | TRBJ2-5 | 14 | TRBV7-6 | NA
TGTGCCATCAGTGTAGGGACAGCTAACAATGAGCAGTTCTTC | CAISVGTANNEQFF | TRBD1 | TRBJ2-1 | 14 | TRBV10-3 | NA
TGTGCCAGCAGCTTATGGACTCTAGCGGGGGTATCCAATGAGCAGTTCTTC | CASSLWTLAGVSNEQFF | TRBD2 | TRBJ2-1 | 17 | TRBV7-9 | NA
TGTGCCAGCAGCCAAGTTCGACAGGCCTACAATGAGCAGTTCTTC | CASSQVRQAYNEQFF | NA | TRBJ2-1 | 15 | TRBV4-2 | NA
TGTGCCAGCACGCGCGACAGGGTCCTCTTC | CASTRDRVLF | TRBD1 | TRBJ2-7 | 10 | TRBV6-5 | NA
TGTGCCAGCAGTAGGGGGTACTTCACCGGGGAGCTGTTTTTT | CASSRGYFTGELFF | NA | TRBJ2-2 | 14 | TRBV27 | NA
TGCGCCAGCAGCCAGGACAGGGGTCCCACCGGGGAGCTGTTTTTT | CASSQDRGPTGELFF | TRBD1 | TRBJ2-2 | 15 | TRBV4-1 | NA
TGTGCCAGCAGCTTAGCTATTGGACAACCTATCCGTGAGCAGTACTTC | CASSLAIGQPIREQYF | NA | TRBJ2-7 | 16 | TRBV7-2 | NA
TGTGCCAGCAGTGCGATCGCAGGGGCTAATCAGCCCCAGCATTTT | CASSAIAGANQPQHF | NA | TRBJ1-5 | 15 | TRBV2 | NA
TGTGCCAGCAGCCTCAGGTTCTATACTGAAGCTTTCTTT | CASSLRFYTEAFF | NA | TRBJ1-1 | 13 | TRBV12-3/TRBV12-4 | few
TGCGCCAGCAGCACACTAGCGGGACGGGAGACCCAGTACTTC | CASSTLAGRETQYF | TRBD2 | TRBJ2-5 | 14 | TRBV5-1 | NA
TGCGCCAGCAGCTTGGAGCAACATGGCTACACCTTC | CASSLEQHGYTF | NA | TRBJ1-2 | 12 | TRBV5-1 | NA
TGTGCCAGCAGCTTAACAGGGGGGGGAAATGAAAAACTGTTTTTT | CASSLTGGGNEKLFF | TRBD1 | TRBJ1-4 | 15 | TRBV5-8 | NA
TGCAGCGTCAGGGACAGGGATGTGGATGAAAAACTGTTTTTT | CSVRDRDVDEKLFF | TRBD1 | TRBJ1-4 | 14 | TRBV29-1 | NA
TGTGCCAGCAGCTTGGGAGGTAGCGGGCGCTACAATGAGCAGTTCTTC | CASSLGGSGRYNEQFF | TRBD2 | TRBJ2-1 | 16 | TRBV5-6 | NA
TGTGCCAGCAGTTCGCAGACAGGGGGCGCGTGGACTGAAGCTTTCTTT | CASSSQTGGAWTEAFF | TRBD1 | TRBJ1-1 | 16 | TRBV28 | NA
TGTGCCAGCAGTGAGCTTCCCAGGGTAACCGGGGCCAACGTCCTGACTTTC | CASSELPRVTGANVLTF | NA | TRBJ2-6 | 17 | TRBV2 | NA
TGTGCCAGTAGTACGGGACTAGCGGAGGGCACAGATACGCAGTATTTT | CASSTGLAEGTDTQYF | TRBD2 | TRBJ2-3 | 16 | TRBV19 | NA
TGCGCCAGCAGCCACCCCGACAGGGTCGGAACGGGAGCTTTCTTT | CASSHPDRVGTGAFF | TRBD1 | TRBJ1-1 | 15 | TRBV4-1 | once
TGTGCCAGCAGCCTCGGACTAGCGCGAGACACCGTAGGGGAGCTGTTTTTT | CASSLGLARDTVGELFF | TRBD2 | TRBJ2-2 | 17 | TRBV6-2/TRBV6-3 | NA
TGTGCCAGCAGCTCAGGGGGGAATGAGCAGTTCTTC | CASSSGGNEQFF | NA | TRBJ2-1 | 12 | TRBV7-3 | once
TGTGCCATCCGCCTTGGGGGGAGCTCCTACAATGAGCAGTTCTTC | CAIRLGGSSYNEQFF | NA | TRBJ2-1 | 15 | TRBV10-3 | many
TGTGCCAGCAGCACGGGAAGGGCCAACACTGAAGCTTTCTTT | CASSTGRANTEAFF | NA | TRBJ1-1 | 14 | TRBV9 | few
TGTGCCAGCAGGTGGGAGCGGTCGGTCTACGAGCAGTACTTC | CASRWERSVYEQYF | NA | TRBJ2-7 | 14 | TRBV6-6 | NA
TGTGCCAGCAGCCCTAGGACAGGGGGCGCGGGGAGCTCCTACGAGCAGTACTTC | CASSPRTGGAGSSYEQYF | TRBD1 | TRBJ2-7 | 18 | TRBV7-8 | NA
TGTGCCAGCAGTGTCCGGACTAGCGGGCTTACTTTCTCCTACGAGCAGTACTTC | CASSVRTSGLTFSYEQYF | TRBD2 | TRBJ2-7 | 18 | TRBV6-1 | NA
TGTGCCAGCGTCGGACAGTACTACGAGCAGTACTTC | CASVGQYYEQYF | NA | TRBJ2-7 | 12 | TRBV28 | many
TGTGCCAGCAGCCCGCCCGCTAGCGGGAGGAGTGGTGAGCAGTTCTTC | CASSPPASGRSGEQFF | TRBD2 | TRBJ2-1 | 16 | TRBV11-2 | NA
TGTGCCTGGAGTGTTTGGGGGGGCAATCAGCCCCAGCATTTT | CAWSVWGGNQPQHF | NA | TRBJ1-5 | 14 | TRBV30 | NA
TGTGCCAGTCGGGACTCCGGCTCCTACGAGCAGTACTTC | CASRDSGSYEQYF | NA | TRBJ2-7 | 13 | TRBV27 | once
TGTGCCAGCAGCTACACAGGGTCGGGAAACACCATATATTTT | CASSYTGSGNTIYF | NA | TRBJ1-3 | 14 | TRBV5-4 | NA
TGTGCCTGGTCTGATCGGCAGGCGGGCGGCTACACCTTC | CAWSDRQAGGYTF | NA | TRBJ1-2 | 13 | TRBV30 | NA
TGTGCCAGCAGCTCGGGACTAGCGGGAGATACGCAGTATTTT | CASSSGLAGDTQYF | TRBD2 | TRBJ2-3 | 14 | TRBV7-2 | NA
TGTGCCAGTAACTCGGACAGGGGTTATAGCAATCAGCCCCAGCATTTT | CASNSDRGYSNQPQHF | TRBD1 | TRBJ1-5 | 16 | TRBV19 | NA
TGTGCCAGCAGCTTCTTCCCTAGCGGGTACACAGATACGCAGTATTTT | CASSFFPSGYTDTQYF | TRBD2 | TRBJ2-3 | 16 | TRBV5-5 | NA
TGTGCCAGCAGTGAAGACCATTCGGGGGAGGAGACCCAGTACTTC | CASSEDHSGEETQYF | NA | TRBJ2-5 | 15 | TRBV6-1 | NA